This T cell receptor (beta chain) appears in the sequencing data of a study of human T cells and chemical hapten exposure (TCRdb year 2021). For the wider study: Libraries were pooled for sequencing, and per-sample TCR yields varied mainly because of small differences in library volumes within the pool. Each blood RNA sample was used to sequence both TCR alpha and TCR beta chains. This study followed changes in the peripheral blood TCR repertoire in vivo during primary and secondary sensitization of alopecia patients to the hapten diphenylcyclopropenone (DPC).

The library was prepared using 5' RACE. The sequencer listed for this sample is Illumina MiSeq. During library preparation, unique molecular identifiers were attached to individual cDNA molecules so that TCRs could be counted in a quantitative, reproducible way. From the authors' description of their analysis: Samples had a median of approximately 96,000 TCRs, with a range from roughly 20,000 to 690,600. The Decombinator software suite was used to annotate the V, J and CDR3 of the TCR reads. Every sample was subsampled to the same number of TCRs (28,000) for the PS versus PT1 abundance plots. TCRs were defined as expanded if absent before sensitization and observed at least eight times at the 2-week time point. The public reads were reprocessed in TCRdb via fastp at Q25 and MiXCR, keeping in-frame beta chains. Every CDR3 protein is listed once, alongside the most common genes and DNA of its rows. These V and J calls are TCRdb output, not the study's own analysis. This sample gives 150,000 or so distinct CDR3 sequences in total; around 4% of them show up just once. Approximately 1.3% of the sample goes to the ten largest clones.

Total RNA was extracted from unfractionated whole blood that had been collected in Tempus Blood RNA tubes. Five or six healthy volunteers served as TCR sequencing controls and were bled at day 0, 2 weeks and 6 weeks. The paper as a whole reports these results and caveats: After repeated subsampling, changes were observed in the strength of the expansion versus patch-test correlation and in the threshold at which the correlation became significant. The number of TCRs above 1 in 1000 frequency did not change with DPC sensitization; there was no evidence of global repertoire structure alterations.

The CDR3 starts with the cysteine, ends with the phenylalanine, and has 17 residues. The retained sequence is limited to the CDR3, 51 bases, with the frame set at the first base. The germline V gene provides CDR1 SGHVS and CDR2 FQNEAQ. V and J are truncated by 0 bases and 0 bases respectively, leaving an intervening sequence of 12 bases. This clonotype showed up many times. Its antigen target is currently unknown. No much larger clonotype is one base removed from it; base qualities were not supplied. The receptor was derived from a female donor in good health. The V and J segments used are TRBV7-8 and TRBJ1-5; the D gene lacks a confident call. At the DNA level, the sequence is TGTGCCAGCAGCTTAGCGAGTCGGGCGTATAGCAATCAGCCCCAGCATTTT. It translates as CASSLASRAYSNQPQHF.